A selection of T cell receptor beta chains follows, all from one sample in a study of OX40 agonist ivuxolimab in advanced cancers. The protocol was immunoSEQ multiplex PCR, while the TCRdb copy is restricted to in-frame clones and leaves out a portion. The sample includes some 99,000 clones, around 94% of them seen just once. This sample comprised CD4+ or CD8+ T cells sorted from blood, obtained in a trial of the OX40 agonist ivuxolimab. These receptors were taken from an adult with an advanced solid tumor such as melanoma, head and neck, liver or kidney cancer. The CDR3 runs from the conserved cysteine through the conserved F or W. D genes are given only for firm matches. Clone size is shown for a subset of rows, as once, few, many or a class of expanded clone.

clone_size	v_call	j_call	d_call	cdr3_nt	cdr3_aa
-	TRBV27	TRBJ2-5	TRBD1	TGTGCCAGCAGTCCCGGTCCCGGGACAGGGTTAATCAAGAAGACCCAGTACTTC	CASSPGPGTGLIKKTQYF
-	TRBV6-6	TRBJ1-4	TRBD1	TGTGCCAGCATCAGAACCGGGACAGTCAATGAAAAACTGTTTTTT	CASIRTGTVNEKLFF
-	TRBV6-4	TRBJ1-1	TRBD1	TGTGCCAGCAGTAACAGGGGGGGGAACACTGAAGCTTTCTTT	CASSNRGGNTEAFF
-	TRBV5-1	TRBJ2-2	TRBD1	TGCGCCAGCAGCTCCGACCGGGACAGGAACACCGGGGAGCTGTTTTTT	CASSSDRDRNTGELFF
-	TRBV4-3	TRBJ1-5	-	TGCGCCAGCAGCCAAGGCCGGCGTCAGCCCCAGCATTTT	CASSQGRRQPQHF
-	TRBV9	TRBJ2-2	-	TGTGCCAGCAGCCTCCTGCAAGCGAACACCGGGGAGCTGTTTTTT	CASSLLQANTGELFF
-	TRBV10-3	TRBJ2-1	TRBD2	TGTGCCATCAGTGATGGGACTAGCGGCATACGGGGTGAGCAGTTCTTC	CAISDGTSGIRGEQFF
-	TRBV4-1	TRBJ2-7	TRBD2	TGCGCCAGCAGCCAAGCTGGGACTAGCTCCTACGAGCAGTACTTC	CASSQAGTSSYEQYF
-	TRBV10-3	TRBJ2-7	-	TGTGCCATCAAGGGCTCCACGACCGCCTACGAGCAGTACTTC	CAIKGSTTAYEQYF
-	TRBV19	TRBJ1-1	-	TGTGCCAGTAGTATGCGCACAGGGAGCACTGAAGCTTTCTTT	CASSMRTGSTEAFF
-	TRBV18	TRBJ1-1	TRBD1	TGTGCCAGCTCACCACAGACAGGGACCACTGAAGCTTTCTTT	CASSPQTGTTEAFF
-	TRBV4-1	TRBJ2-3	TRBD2	TGCGCCAGCAGCCAAGATTCCCTAGCGGGGGGCACAGATACGCAGTATTTT	CASSQDSLAGGTDTQYF
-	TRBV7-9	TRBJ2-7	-	TGTGCCAGCAGCTCTGCCGTGAGGGGCCCGAGCTCCTACGAGCAGTACTTC	CASSSAVRGPSSYEQYF
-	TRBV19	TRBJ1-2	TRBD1	TGTGCCAGTAGTAACATGGTCGTGGGACAGGGTAACTATGGCTACACCTTC	CASSNMVVGQGNYGYTF
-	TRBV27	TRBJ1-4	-	TGTGCCAGCAGTTTAGGCAGGGCCGAAAAACTGTTTTTT	CASSLGRAEKLFF
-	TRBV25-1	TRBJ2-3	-	TGTGCCAGCAGTGAAGGGCCTATCTTGACAGATACGCAGTATTTT	CASSEGPILTDTQYF
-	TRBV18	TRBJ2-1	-	TGTGCCAGCTCACGGAGTGGTAGCGCCTATGAGCAGTTCTTC	CASSRSGSAYEQFF
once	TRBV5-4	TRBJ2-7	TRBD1	TGTGCCAGCAGCTCGGGACAGACCTACGAGCAGTACTTC	CASSSGQTYEQYF
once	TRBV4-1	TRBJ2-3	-	TGCGCCAGCAGCCAAGAAGGAATGACTAGCACAGATACGCAGTATTTT	CASSQEGMTSTDTQYF
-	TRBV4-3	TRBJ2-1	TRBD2	TGCGCCAGCAGCCCGACTAGCGGAGCTTACAATGAGCAGTTCTTC	CASSPTSGAYNEQFF
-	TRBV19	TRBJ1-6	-	TGTGCCAGTAGTTACCCGGGCAGAGGATCACCCCTCCACTTT	CASSYPGRGSPLHF
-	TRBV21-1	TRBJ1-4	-	TGTGCCAGCAGCAAAGTTTGGGCAGGGGTGTGGACTAATGAAAAACTGTTTTTT	CASSKVWAGVWTNEKLFF
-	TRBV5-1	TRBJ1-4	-	TGCGCCAGCAGCTTCGAGACTAATGAAAAACTGTTTTTT	CASSFETNEKLFF
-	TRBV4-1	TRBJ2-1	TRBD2	TGCGCCAGCAGAAAAGCGGGAGCTGAGCAGTTCTTC	CASRKAGAEQFF
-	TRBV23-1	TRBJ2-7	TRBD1	TGCGCCAGCAGTCAGGGGACAGGGGAGGGCGAGCAGTACTTC	CASSQGTGEGEQYF
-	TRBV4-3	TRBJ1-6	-	TGCGCCAGCAGCCACAGACCATCAGGGGCCGTTAATTCACCCCTCCACTTT	CASSHRPSGAVNSPLHF
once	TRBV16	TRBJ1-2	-	TGTGCCAGCAGCCAATACCAAGGGGGCTACACCTTC	CASSQYQGGYTF
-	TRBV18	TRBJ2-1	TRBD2	TGTGCCAGCTCACCACCCACTAGCGGGGGCTCCTTGATCTTC	CASSPPTSGGSLIF
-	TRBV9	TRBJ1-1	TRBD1	TGTGCCAGCAGCGTAGCAGGGGGTTACACTGAAGCTTTCTTT	CASSVAGGYTEAFF
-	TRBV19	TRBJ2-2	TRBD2	TGTGCCAGTAGCAAGGGACTAGCGGGAGGGGTCACCGGGGAGCTGTTTTTT	CASSKGLAGGVTGELFF
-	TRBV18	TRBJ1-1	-	TGTGCCAGCTCACGGGACGGGGGAGCTTTCTTT	CASSRDGGAFF
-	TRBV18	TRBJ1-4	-	TGTGCCAGCTCACCGAAGCAGAGGGGCGCAACTAATGAAAAACTGTTTTTT	CASSPKQRGATNEKLFF
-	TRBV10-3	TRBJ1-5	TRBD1	TGTGCCATCAGCTCGACAGGGGTGGACAATCAGCCCCAGCATTTT	CAISSTGVDNQPQHF
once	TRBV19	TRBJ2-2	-	TGTGCCAGTAGACTTATCACCGGGGAGCTGTTTTTT	CASRLITGELFF
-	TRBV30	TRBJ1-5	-	TGTGCCTGGAGTGAGGGAGCATATAGCAATCAGCCCCAGCATTTT	CAWSEGAYSNQPQHF
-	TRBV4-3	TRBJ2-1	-	TGCGCCAGCAGCCAAGATGGGGGGATCCGACAGGGAGGTAGGAATGAGCAGTTCTTC	CASSQDGGIRQGGRNEQFF
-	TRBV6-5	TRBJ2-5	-	TGTGCCAGCAGGGTTCAGGGGGGACGGGAGACCCAGTACTTC	CASRVQGGRETQYF
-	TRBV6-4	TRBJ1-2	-	TGTGCCAGCAGTGACGTCAGATTTCTCTATGGCTACACCTTC	CASSDVRFLYGYTF
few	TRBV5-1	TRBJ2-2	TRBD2	TGCGCCAGCAGCCCCAGGACTAGCGGGGAATTAAAGAACACCGGGGAGCTGTTTTTT	CASSPRTSGELKNTGELFF
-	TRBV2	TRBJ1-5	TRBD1	TGTGCCAGCAGTCAGTCCCGGGACAGGGTTCAGCCCCAGCATTTT	CASSQSRDRVQPQHF
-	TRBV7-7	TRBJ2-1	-	TGTGCTAGCAGCCACGACAGAGTGACCTACAATGAGCAGTTCTTC	CASSHDRVTYNEQFF
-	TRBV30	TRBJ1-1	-	TGTGCCCCCTCAATTGAAGCTTTCTTT	CAPSIEAFF
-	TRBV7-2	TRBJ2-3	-	TGTGCCAGCAGCCTCAGCACAGATACGCAGTATTTT	CASSLSTDTQYF
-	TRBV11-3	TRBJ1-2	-	TGTGCCAGCATCATACGGGCAGGCAACGGCTACACCTTC	CASIIRAGNGYTF
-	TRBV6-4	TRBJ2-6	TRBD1	TGTGCCAGCAGTGACGCTAGACAGGGCTCTGGGGCCAACGTCCTGACTTTC	CASSDARQGSGANVLTF
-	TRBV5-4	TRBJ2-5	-	TGTGCCAGCAGCTTGGGGGCCGGACGGCTTCCCGTGGTGGGAGAGACCCAGTACTTC	CASSLGAGRLPVVGETQYF
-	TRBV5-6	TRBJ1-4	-	TGTGCCAGCAGCGCCCGGGAAAAACTGTTTTTT	CASSAREKLFF
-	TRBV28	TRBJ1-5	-	TGTGCCAGCAGTTCCGCGGGGGGCAATCAGCCCCAGCATTTT	CASSSAGGNQPQHF
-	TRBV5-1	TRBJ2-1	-	TGCGCCAGCAGCTTGGTGGCGGAGACCTACAATGAGCAGTTCTTC	CASSLVAETYNEQFF
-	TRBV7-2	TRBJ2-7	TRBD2	TGTGCCAGCAGCTTACATGCTAGCGGGGCCTGGGTCGAGCAGTACTTC	CASSLHASGAWVEQYF
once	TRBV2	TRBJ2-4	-	TGTGCCAGCAGTGAATTTCGCGTCCAACGTTCCAAAAACATTCAGTACTTC	CASSEFRVQRSKNIQYF
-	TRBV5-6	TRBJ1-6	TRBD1	TGTGCCAGCAGCTCAAGATACAGGGGTTTTAATTCACCCCTCCACTTT	CASSSRYRGFNSPLHF
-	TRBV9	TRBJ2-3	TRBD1	TGTGCCAGCAGCGCCCAGGGGGCGGGGAGGACAGATACGCAGTATTTT	CASSAQGAGRTDTQYF
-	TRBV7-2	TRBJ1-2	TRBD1	TGTGCCAGCAGCCGGACAGGGGGCGCCTATGGCTACACCTTC	CASSRTGGAYGYTF
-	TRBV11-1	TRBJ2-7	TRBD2	TGTGCCAGCAGCTTGACCCTAGCGGGGGTCTACGAGCAGTACTTC	CASSLTLAGVYEQYF
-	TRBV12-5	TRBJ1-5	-	TGTGCTAGTGGTTTGGACCTTAATCAGCCCCAGCATTTT	CASGLDLNQPQHF
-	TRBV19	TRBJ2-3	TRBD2	TGTGCCAGTAGTAAAAGGACTAGCGGGACAGATACGCAGTATTTT	CASSKRTSGTDTQYF
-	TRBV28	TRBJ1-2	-	TGTGCCAGCAGTTTACGGGGCAACTATGGCTACACCTTC	CASSLRGNYGYTF
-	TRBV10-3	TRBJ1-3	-	TGTGCCACCAACCCCCTGACTGCTGGAAACACCATATATTTT	CATNPLTAGNTIYF
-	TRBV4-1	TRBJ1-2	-	TGCGCCAGCAGCCAAGATCATACTGGGGGCTACACCTTC	CASSQDHTGGYTF